The entry below gives a single TCR beta chain sequence along with its context. The antigen is not known. This entry is derived from a study of shared clonotypes between healthy human individuals. Background on the study: Three plates each covered CD4 naive and memory; CD8 naive two, CD8 memory one. Study-wide results and limits: It was observed that approximately 5% of naive CD4 clonotypes were shared across several donors.

The CDR3 is 17 amino acids. Trimming removed 7 bases from V and 5 bases from J; junction bases left unmatched: 17. Germline V lookup: CDR1 ENHRY, CDR2 SYGVKD. Measured with immunoSEQ multiplex PCR; TCRdb has only the in-frame clones, and not every one. Here the sample spans millions of clones, around nine tenths being singletons. V usage is TRBV10-3 and J usage is TRBJ2-5, with 9 bases identical to TRBD2. This clonotype originated in a man between 18 and 29 years old in good health. Sequencing was done on a sample of naive CD4+ T cells sorted from blood. Subset described: CD45RA+ positively selected. CDR3 in DNA: TGTGCCATCAACCATTGGACTAGCGCCCGTTGGGAGGAGACCCAGTACTTC. The encoded protein is CAINHWTSARWEETQYF.